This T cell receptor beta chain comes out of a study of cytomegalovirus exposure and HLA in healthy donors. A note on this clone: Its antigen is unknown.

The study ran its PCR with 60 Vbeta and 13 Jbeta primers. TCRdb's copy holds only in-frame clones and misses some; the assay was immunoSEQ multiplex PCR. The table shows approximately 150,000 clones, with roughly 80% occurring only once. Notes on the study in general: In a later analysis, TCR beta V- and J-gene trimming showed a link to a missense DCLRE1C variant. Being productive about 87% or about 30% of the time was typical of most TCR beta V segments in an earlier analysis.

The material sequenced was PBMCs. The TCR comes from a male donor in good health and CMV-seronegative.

The CDR3 DNA is TGTGCCAGTAGCCGGGACAGGGAAGGTTACGAGCAGTACTTC. It encodes CASSRDREGYEQYF. The chain uses TRBV19 and TRBJ2-7; 9 positions agree with TRBD1. The CDR3 is 14 amino acids. The V gene's germline CDR1 is LNHDA and CDR2 SQIVND (reference sequence). The junction had 7 bases not matched to a gene; V was cut back by 6 bases and J by 4 bases.